The 6 T cell receptor beta chains reported below all come from one sample, sequenced in a study of shared clonotypes between healthy human individuals. TCRdb keeps only in-frame clones here, not all; method: immunoSEQ multiplex PCR. The sample includes over 2 million clones, under 95% seen only once; the top ten take around 0.38%. The sample consisted of naive CD4+ T cells from PBMCs. Indicated subset: CD45RA+ positively selected. These receptors were collected from a man in his late teens or twenties in good health. Some clones in this sample may be carry-over from other donors' samples.

A remark on this clone: This same CDR3 is encoded by further DNA sequences in the sample. V usage is TRBV5-1 and J usage is TRBJ2-3, with D maybe TRBD1 (6 bases). The CDR3 is made up of 14 amino acids. V dropped 0 bases and J dropped 4 bases, with 9 bases sitting between them. CDR1 SGHRS and CDR2 YFSETQ come from the germline V gene. Here the CDR3 DNA reads TGCGCCAGCAGCTTGGCACAGGGCGCAGATACGCAGTATTTT. It is translated as CASSLAQGADTQYF.

This clone was counted once. This sample includes further DNA sequences coding for the same CDR3. V is TRBV18 and J is TRBJ2-3; TRBD2 matches at 7 bases. The CDR3 spans 15 residues. The germline gives CDR1 KGHSH, CDR2 LQKENI. Germline trimming cut 2 bases from V and 0 bases from J; bases unmatched to any gene: 2. The CDR3 coding sequence is TGTGCCAGCTCACCAGCGCGGGGGAGCACAGATACGCAGTATTTT. Its translation is CASSPARGSTDTQYF.

The genes are TRBV19 and TRBJ2-7; no firm D call. The V gene's germline CDR1 is LNHDA and CDR2 SQIVND (reference sequence). CDR3 size: 14 residues. Between the trimmed V and J ends, which lost 3 bases and 0 bases, there was a span of 9 bases. CDR3 sequence: CASSMMVISYEQYF. The CDR3, as DNA: TGTGCCAGTAGTATGATGGTGATCTCCTACGAGCAGTACTTC.

This chain links TRBV5-1 with TRBJ2-7; 7 nucleotides line up with TRBD1. The CDR3 extends over 16 amino acids. From germline, CDR1 is SGHRS and CDR2 YFSETQ. The V gene end was trimmed by 5 bases and the J gene end by 6 bases; junction bases not matched to a gene: 17. The CDR3 bases are TGCGCCAGCAGTTCCAGTCCGACAGGGCTAGGGGCCGAGCAGTACTTC. The encoded protein is CASSSSPTGLGAEQYF.

The rearrangement uses TRBV6-6 and TRBJ1-2, with D tentatively TRBD1 (5 bases). The length of the CDR3 is 14 residues. The V end lost 5 bases, the J end lost 1 base, and 11 bases lay between the germline ends. Germline V gene sequence: CDR1 MNHNY, CDR2 SVGAGI (reference sequence). As DNA, the CDR3 is TGTGCCAGCAGTCCCGACAGCTTTAACTATGGCTACACCTTC. The encoded protein is CASSPDSFNYGYTF.

Only one count was recorded for this clone. The chain joins TRBV7-9 to TRBJ2-1, with D perhaps matching TRBD2 (5 bases). The CDR3 has 16 residues. V lost 0 bases and J lost 6, with 15 bases in between. Germline assignment: CDR1 SEHNR and CDR2 FQNEAQ (reference sequence). The CDR3 region has the DNA TGTGCCAGCAGCTTAGCGGCCCGGGGATTAAGCAATGAGCAGTTCTTC. This codes for CASSLAARGLSNEQFF.